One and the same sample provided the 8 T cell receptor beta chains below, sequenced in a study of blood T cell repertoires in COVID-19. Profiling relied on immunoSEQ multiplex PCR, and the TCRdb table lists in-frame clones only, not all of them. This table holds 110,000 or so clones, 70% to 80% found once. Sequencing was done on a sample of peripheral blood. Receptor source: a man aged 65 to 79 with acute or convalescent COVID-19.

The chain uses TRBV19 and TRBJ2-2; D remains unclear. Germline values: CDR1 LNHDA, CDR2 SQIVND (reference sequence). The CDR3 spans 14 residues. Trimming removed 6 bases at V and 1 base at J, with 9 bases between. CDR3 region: CASSQDQNTGELFF. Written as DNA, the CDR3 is TGTGCCAGTAGCCAGGATCAGAACACCGGGGAGCTGTTTTTT.

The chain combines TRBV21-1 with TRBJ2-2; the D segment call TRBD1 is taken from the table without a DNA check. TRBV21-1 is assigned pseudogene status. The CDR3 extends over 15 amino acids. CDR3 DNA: TGTGCCAGCAGCAAGGGCGACCCGAACACCGGGGAGCTGTTTTTT. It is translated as CASSKGDPNTGELFF.

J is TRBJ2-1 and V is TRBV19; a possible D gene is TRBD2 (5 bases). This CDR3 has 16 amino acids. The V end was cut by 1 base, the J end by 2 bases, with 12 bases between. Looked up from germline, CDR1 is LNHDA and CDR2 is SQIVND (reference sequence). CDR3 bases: TGTGCCAGTAGTATAGCTGCGGGCCCAACCTACAATGAGCAGTTCTTC. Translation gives CASSIAAGPTYNEQFF.

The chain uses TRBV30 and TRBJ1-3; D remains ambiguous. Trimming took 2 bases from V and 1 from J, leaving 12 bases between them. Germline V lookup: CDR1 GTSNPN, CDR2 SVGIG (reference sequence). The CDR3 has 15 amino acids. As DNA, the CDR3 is TGTGCCTGGAGTACGGTGGCGAGGTCTGGAAACACCATATATTTT. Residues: CAWSTVARSGNTIYF.

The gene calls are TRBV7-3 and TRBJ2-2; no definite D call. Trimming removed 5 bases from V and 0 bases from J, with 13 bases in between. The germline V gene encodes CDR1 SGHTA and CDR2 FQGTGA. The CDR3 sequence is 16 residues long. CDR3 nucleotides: TGTGCCAGCAGCGAGCAGACACTGGCGAACACCGGGGAGCTGTTTTTT. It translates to CASSEQTLANTGELFF.

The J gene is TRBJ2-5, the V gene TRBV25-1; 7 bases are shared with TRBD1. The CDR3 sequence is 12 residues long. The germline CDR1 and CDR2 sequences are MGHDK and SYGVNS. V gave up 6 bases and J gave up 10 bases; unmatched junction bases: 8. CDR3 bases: TGTGCCAGCAGCGAACAGGGGTTTGGCCAGTACTTC. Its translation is CASSEQGFGQYF.

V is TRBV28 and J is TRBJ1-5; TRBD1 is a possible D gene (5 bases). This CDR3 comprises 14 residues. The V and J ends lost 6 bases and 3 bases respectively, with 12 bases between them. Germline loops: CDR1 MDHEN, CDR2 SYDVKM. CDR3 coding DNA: TGTGCCAGCAGGGAAAGCGGGGCCAATCAGCCCCAGCATTTT. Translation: CASRESGANQPQHF.

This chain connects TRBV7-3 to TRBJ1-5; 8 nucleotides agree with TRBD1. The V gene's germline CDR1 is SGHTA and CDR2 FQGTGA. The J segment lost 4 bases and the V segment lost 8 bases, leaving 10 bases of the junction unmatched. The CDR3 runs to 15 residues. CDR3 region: CASPAWGQANQPQHF. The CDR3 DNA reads TGTGCCAGCCCCGCTTGGGGACAGGCGAATCAGCCCCAGCATTTT.